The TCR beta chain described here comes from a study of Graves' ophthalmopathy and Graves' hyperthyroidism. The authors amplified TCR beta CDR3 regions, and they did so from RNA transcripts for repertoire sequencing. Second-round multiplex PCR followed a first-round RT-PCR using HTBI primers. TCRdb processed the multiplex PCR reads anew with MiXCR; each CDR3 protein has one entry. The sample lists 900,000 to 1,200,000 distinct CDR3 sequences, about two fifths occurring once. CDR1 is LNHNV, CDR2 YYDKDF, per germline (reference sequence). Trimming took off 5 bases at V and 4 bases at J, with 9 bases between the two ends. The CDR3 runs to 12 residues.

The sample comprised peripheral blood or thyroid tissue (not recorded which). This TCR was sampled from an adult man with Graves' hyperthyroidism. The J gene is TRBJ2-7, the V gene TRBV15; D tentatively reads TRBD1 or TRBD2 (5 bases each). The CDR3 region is CATSGGPYEQYF. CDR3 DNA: TGTGCCACCAGCGGGGGACCATACGAGCAGTACTTC.